This entry lists 25 T cell receptor beta chains sequenced from one sample in a study of cytomegalovirus exposure and HLA in healthy donors. 60 Vbeta and 13 Jbeta primers were used in PCR. Assay used: immunoSEQ multiplex PCR; TCRdb lists only in-frame clones, some missing. This repertoire includes some 34,000 clones. Sequenced material: PBMCs. Receptor source: a woman in her thirties or forties in good health and CMV-seropositive.

The chain is built from TRBV4-2 and TRBJ2-7; D might be TRBD2 (5 bases). Germline V CDR1 and CDR2: LGHNA, YNFKEQ. With 3 bases removed from V and 2 bases from J, the gap between germline ends came to 17 bases. The CDR3 spans 16 residues. CDR3 DNA sequence: TGTGCCAGCAGCCATTCCTCGCGGGTGAGCGCCTACGAGCAGTACTTC. Translated: CASSHSSRVSAYEQYF.

This chain links TRBV11-2 with TRBJ2-7; TRBD1 matches 7 bases. J gave up 5 bases and V 0 bases, and 13 bases lay outside the gene matches. Looked up from germline, CDR1 is SGHAT and CDR2 is FQNNGV. This CDR3 region has 17 residues. CDR3 region: CASSLDLAAGGVHEQYF. CDR3 nucleotide sequence: TGTGCCAGCAGCTTAGACCTTGCGGCAGGGGGAGTCCACGAGCAGTACTTC.

The chain uses TRBV19 and TRBJ2-7, with 7 bases identical to TRBD2. There are 15 residues in the CDR3. V trimming: 7 bases; J trimming: 3 bases; junction bases outside the gene matches: 12. Germline CDR1 LNHDA, CDR2 SQIVND (reference sequence). This chain's CDR3 is CASTPGRGDLYEQYF. The CDR3 DNA follows: TGTGCCAGTACCCCCGGCCGGGGGGACCTCTACGAGCAGTACTTC.

The J gene is TRBJ1-3, the V gene TRBV5-6, with D maybe TRBD1 (6 bases). The CDR3 totals 15 residues. Germline CDR1 SGHDT, CDR2 YYEEEE. V gave up 1 base and J gave up 4 bases, with 12 bases separating them. CDR3 bases: TGTGCCAGCAGCTTGTTGGGGGGGCCGGGAAACACCATATATTTT. Its translation is CASSLLGGPGNTIYF. Variable domain in full (rest from reference TRBV5-6 and TRBJ1-3): DAGVTQSPTHLIKTRGQQVTLRCSPKSGHDTVSWYQQALGQGPQFIFQYYEEEERQRGNFPDRFSGHQFPNYSSELNVNALLLGDSALYLCASSLLGGPGNTIYFGEGSWLTVV.

The rearrangement joins TRBV6-6 to TRBJ2-7, with TRBD2 as a possible D gene (5 bases). Germline CDR1 is MNHNY and CDR2 is SVGAGI (reference sequence). The CDR3 runs to 16 residues. The V and J ends lost 6 bases and 0 bases respectively, with 18 bases between them. The CDR3 nucleotides read TGTGCCAGCAGGACGCATGAGGGAATGGGCTCCTACGAGCAGTACTTC. It is translated as CASRTHEGMGSYEQYF.

This sequence joins TRBV15 and TRBJ2-3; 8 positions agree with TRBD2. CDR1 is LNHNV, CDR2 YYDKDF, per germline (reference sequence). This CDR3 comprises 17 residues. J gave up 2 bases and V 0 bases, and 7 bases lay outside the gene matches. CDR3 sequence (DNA): TGTGCCACCAGCAGAGATAGTGATAGCGGGGACACAGATACGCAGTATTTT. Amino acid sequence: CATSRDSDSGDTDTQYF.

This sequence joins TRBV11-2 and TRBJ2-5, with TRBD1 as a possible D gene (6 bases). The germline gives CDR1 SGHAT, CDR2 FQNNGV. Deletions cut 5 bases from V and 2 bases from J, with 15 bases between. This CDR3 has 15 residues. CDR3 sequence: CASSLRWGQQETQYF. As DNA, the CDR3 is TGTGCCAGCAGCCTTCGCTGGGGACAACAAGAGACCCAGTACTTC.

The chain carries TRBV12-5 and TRBJ2-2; 8 nucleotides agree with TRBD2. The CDR3 totals 13 residues. The trim removed 8 bases at V and 7 bases at J, leaving 6 bases unmatched. Germline V CDR1 and CDR2: LGHNT, FRNRAP. CDR3 nucleotides: TGTGCTAGTCTCGGGAGGGAGGGCGGGGAGCTGTTTTTT. The encoded protein is CASLGREGGELFF.

The chain combines TRBV10-2 with TRBJ2-1; 8 positions match TRBD1. The CDR3 totals 11 residues. Germline values: CDR1 WSHSY, CDR2 SAAADI. J was trimmed by 15 bases and V by 4 bases; bases with no gene match: 5. Here the CDR3 reads CASSGRTGPFF. CDR3 coding DNA: TGCGCCAGCAGTGGGAGGACAGGGCCGTTCTTC.

V is TRBV27 and J is TRBJ1-1; tentative D call: TRBD1 (5 bases). CDR3 length equals 14 residues. Germline CDR1 reads MNHEY; CDR2 reads SMNVEV (reference sequence). The germline V and J ends were trimmed by 3 bases and 1 base, with 9 bases remaining between them. The CDR3 DNA follows: TGTGCCAGCAGTTTCACCGGGGGGAACACTGAAGCTTTCTTT. This encodes CASSFTGGNTEAFF.

The J gene is TRBJ2-2, the V gene TRBV29-1, with 12 bases lining up with TRBD1. The germline V gene has CDR1 SQVTM and CDR2 ANQGSEA. This CDR3 contains 16 residues. V shed 6 bases and J 6 bases; nucleotides not matched to a gene: 11. DNA of the CDR3: TGCAGCGTACAACACCGGGACAGGGGGCTCTCCGGGGAGCTGTTTTTT. It yields the protein CSVQHRDRGLSGELFF.

The rearrangement joins TRBV4-1 to TRBJ1-4, with D possibly matching TRBD1 (5 bases). V lost 5 bases and J lost 8, with 12 bases in between. The CDR3 is made up of 13 amino acids. Germline CDR1 and CDR2: MGHRA and YSYEKL. The CDR3, as DNA: TGCGCCAGCAGCGCGACAGTGAGGGAAAAACTGTTTTTT. This codes for CASSATVREKLFF.

The chain links TRBV7-9 to TRBJ2-5, with a weak D call TRBD1 (6 bases). The CDR3 runs to 16 residues. From germline, CDR1 is SEHNR and CDR2 FQNEAQ (reference sequence). V lost 4 bases and J 1 base, leaving 16 bases between the germline ends. Here the CDR3 DNA reads TGTGCCAGCAGCTCCTCAGGGGCCCGAGGCCAAGAGACCCAGTACTTC. It is translated as CASSSSGARGQETQYF.

This chain joins TRBV18 and TRBJ1-3, with D tentatively TRBD1 (6 bases). Germline CDR1 KGHSH, CDR2 LQKENI. Trimming removed 7 bases from V and 4 bases from J, with 17 bases in between. The CDR3 covers 15 residues. The CDR3 reads CASFRGAGGGNTIYF. The CDR3 DNA reads as TGTGCCAGCTTTCGGGGGGCCGGAGGCGGAAACACCATATATTTT.

V usage is TRBV7-8 and J usage is TRBJ2-1, with 7 nucleotides matching TRBD1. The trim removed 5 bases at V and 8 bases at J, leaving 12 bases unmatched. The germline V gene has CDR1 SGHVS and CDR2 FQNEAQ. This CDR3 comprises 15 residues. The CDR3 here is CASSKDRVGGDEQFF. CDR3 sequence (DNA): TGTGCCAGCAGCAAAGACAGGGTAGGTGGCGATGAGCAGTTCTTC.

J is TRBJ2-3 and V is TRBV28; 10 bases fit TRBD2. Germline trimming cut 8 bases from V and 4 bases from J; bases unmatched to any gene: 12. Germline CDR1 reads MDHEN; CDR2 reads SYDVKM. This CDR3 spans 16 amino acids. The CDR3 region has the DNA TGTGCCAGCTTAGCACCTAGCGGGAGAGCCGCAGATACGCAGTATTTT. Residues: CASLAPSGRAADTQYF.

V and J are TRBV10-3 and TRBJ2-5; 8 nucleotides line up with TRBD2. Germline loops: CDR1 ENHRY, CDR2 SYGVKD. Trimming removed 8 bases from V and 0 bases from J; junction bases left unmatched: 8. The CDR3 is 15 residues long. As DNA, the CDR3 is TGTGCCATCTCCGCGGGGGGAGGGAACCAAGAGACCCAGTACTTC. This codes for CAISAGGGNQETQYF.

The CDR3: CASSLTSGSSYEQYF. The CDR3 nucleotides read TGTGCCAGCAGCTTGACTAGCGGGAGCTCCTACGAGCAGTACTTC. The chain joins TRBV5-4 to TRBJ2-7; 11 nucleotides match TRBD2. The length of the CDR3 is 15 residues. V trimming: 1 base; J trimming: 0 bases; junction bases outside the gene matches: 0. CDR1 and CDR2 from the germline V gene are SGHNT and YYREEE (reference sequence).

V usage is TRBV5-6 and J usage is TRBJ2-5; D might be TRBD1 (6 bases). This CDR3 is built from 15 residues. CDR1 and CDR2 from the germline V gene are SGHDT and YYEEEE. Trimming stripped 4 bases from V and 5 bases from J, with 18 bases between. The CDR3 sequence is CASSLAPDRRETQYF. CDR3 nucleotide sequence: TGTGCCAGCAGCCTCGCCCCAGACAGGAGGGAGACCCAGTACTTC.

The rearrangement links TRBV5-6 to TRBJ2-3, with D perhaps matching TRBD2 (6 bases). The CDR3 spans 15 residues. Germline loops: CDR1 SGHDT, CDR2 YYEEEE. Trimming stripped 4 bases from V and 7 bases from J, with 19 bases between. The DNA for the CDR3 is TGTGCCAGCAGCCAACTTTTCGGGAGTAGATATACGCAGTATTTT. As protein: CASSQLFGSRYTQYF.

This chain joins TRBV4-1 and TRBJ2-1, with D possibly matching TRBD1 (6 bases). This CDR3 is built from 17 residues. The germline gives CDR1 MGHRA, CDR2 YSYEKL. The V gene lost 2 bases and the J gene lost 3 bases, with 17 bases spanning the gap. The CDR3 DNA reads TGCGCCAGCAGCCAACCGGGACACGGCCCTGACTACAATGAGCAGTTCTTC. Its translation: CASSQPGHGPDYNEQFF.

The chain employs TRBV28 and TRBJ2-7; a possible D gene is TRBD2 (6 bases). Per germline, CDR1 MDHEN and CDR2 SYDVKM. CDR3 length: 14 residues. Trimming shortened V by 8 bases and J by 2 bases, and 16 bases separated the two germline ends. This CDR3 is CASSRIAAPYEQYF. DNA for the CDR3: TGTGCCAGCTCTAGGATAGCGGCCCCCTACGAGCAGTACTTC.

The chain joins TRBV10-1 to TRBJ2-7, with D possibly matching TRBD1 (6 bases). The CDR3 covers 13 residues. Per the germline V gene, CDR1 is WNHNN and CDR2 is SYGVQD (reference sequence). V was cut by 6 bases and J by 3 bases, with 12 bases left in between. This CDR3 reads CASSSGTRYEQYF. The CDR3, as DNA: TGCGCCAGCAGCTCCGGGACACGCTACGAGCAGTACTTC.

The chain's CDR3 is CASTQTVPSTDTQYF. The CDR3 DNA reads as TGTGCCAGCACCCAGACAGTGCCTAGCACAGATACGCAGTATTTT. The rearrangement uses TRBV28 and TRBJ2-3; a weak D match, TRBD1 (5 bases). Germline values: CDR1 MDHEN, CDR2 SYDVKM. V was trimmed by 7 bases and J by 0 bases, leaving 14 bases between them. This CDR3 is built from 15 residues.

V and J are TRBV29-1 and TRBJ2-7; the match to TRBD1 covers 7 bases. CDR1 SQVTM and CDR2 ANQGSEA come from the germline V gene. V lost 5 bases to trimming and J lost 2 bases; unmatched junction nucleotides: 12. The CDR3 loop spans 15 amino acids. The CDR3 spells CSVLLPGDRAYEQYF. The CDR3, as DNA: TGCAGCGTTCTCCTCCCGGGCGACAGGGCCTACGAGCAGTACTTC.